The clone carrying this T cell receptor (beta chain) was counted ten times or more. The antigen is unknown. Molecules of cDNA were individually given unique molecular identifiers that were attached to them. TCRdb reprocessed the 5' RACE reads via MiXCR and lists one record per CDR3 protein. The table has 25,000 to 35,000 distinct CDR3 sequences, roughly 5.1% seen once. The entry originates in a study of early T cells in non-severe SARS-CoV-2 infection. The overall study: Unsorted whole-blood RNA was sequenced in bulk, leaving chains unpaired. General study findings and limits: Using VDJdb, the matching emphasized anti-spike CD8 responses while missing private and CD4 specificities.

Looked up from germline, CDR1 is ENHRY and CDR2 is SYGVKD. The V gene end was trimmed by 0 bases and the J gene end by 0 bases; junction bases not matched to a gene: 8. CDR3 length: 18 residues. Sequences were obtained from whole blood. The clonotype comes from an adult who was a healthcare worker with PCR-confirmed SARS-CoV-2 infection or an uninfected control (not recorded which). The chain links TRBV10-3 to TRBJ1-3; 7 bases match TRBD1. The CDR3 region is CAISESPLTGHSGNTIYF. CDR3 nucleotide sequence: TGTGCCATCAGTGAGTCCCCTCTGACAGGGCACTCTGGAAACACCATATATTTT.